The 24 T cell receptor beta chains in this list originate from one sample, sequenced in a study of blood T cell repertoires in COVID-19. The table came from immunoSEQ multiplex PCR; TCRdb's copy has only in-frame clones and leaves some out. Of approximately 260,000 clones detected, about nine tenths appear once; the ten largest clones hold just under 6.5%. Sequenced: PBMCs or T cells enriched from blood (not recorded which). All receptors derive from a woman aged 25 to 39 with acute COVID-19.

There are a few counts of this clone. V gene TRBV29-1 combines with J gene TRBJ2-2, with TRBD1 identical over 7 bases. Germline V gene data show CDR1 as SQVTM and CDR2 as ANQGSEA. This CDR3 is built from 15 residues. The CDR3: CSYRDSPANTGELFF. CDR3 DNA: TGCAGTTACCGGGACAGCCCCGCGAACACCGGGGAGCTGTTTTTT.

This chain connects TRBV10-3 to TRBJ2-3; no definite D call. Trimming removed 7 bases at V and 2 bases at J, with 16 bases between. Germline V gene lookup returns CDR1 ENHRY and CDR2 SYGVKD. The CDR3 has 15 amino acids. CDR3 amino acids: CAIKAPNGHTDTQYF. DNA of the CDR3: TGTGCCATCAAAGCCCCGAACGGTCACACAGATACGCAGTATTTT.

This sequence joins TRBV2 and TRBJ1-4; 7 bases are shared with TRBD1. The germline V gene has CDR1 SNHLY and CDR2 FYNNEI. The CDR3 runs 15 residues. After removal of 2 bases from V and 7 bases from J, the junction contained 7 bases not matched to a gene. CDR3 residues: CASSEPTGLGEKLFF. In DNA form, the CDR3 reads TGTGCCAGCAGTGAACCGACAGGGTTAGGTGAAAAACTGTTTTTT.

The J gene is TRBJ2-3, the V gene TRBV10-1; D is perhaps TRBD2 (6 bases). CDR1 and CDR2 from the germline V gene are WNHNN and SYGVQD (reference sequence). Trimming pared 3 bases from V and 1 base from J, leaving 8 bases between. CDR3 length equals 14 residues. The CDR3: CASSDGGGTDTQYF. CDR3 nucleotides: TGCGCCAGCAGTGACGGCGGGGGCACAGATACGCAGTATTTT.

The genes are TRBV4-2 and TRBJ1-5; D possibly corresponds to TRBD1 (6 bases). The CDR3 is 15 residues long. The V and J ends lost 3 bases and 0 bases respectively, with 9 bases between them. Germline V CDR1 and CDR2: LGHNA, YNFKEQ. For the CDR3, the DNA is TGTGCCAGCAGCCAGGTCAGGGGTAGCAATCAGCCCCAGCATTTT. This sequence encodes CASSQVRGSNQPQHF.

This clone has only one observation. The chain is built from TRBV28 and TRBJ1-5, with D perhaps TRBD1 (6 bases). CDR1 and CDR2 (germline): MDHEN, SYDVKM. This CDR3 has 13 amino acids. With 7 bases removed from V and 6 bases from J, the gap between germline ends came to 13 bases. The CDR3 DNA reads TGTGCCAGCATCGGGGGGGCCATTCAGCCCCAGCATTTT. It encodes CASIGGAIQPQHF.

This clone was seen a handful of times. This chain links TRBV19 with TRBJ2-7; maybe TRBD2 (6 bases). The CDR3 length is 14 residues. V was trimmed by 5 bases and J by 6 bases, leaving 17 bases between them. CDR1 is LNHDA, CDR2 SQIVND, per germline (reference sequence). As DNA, the CDR3 is TGTGCCAGTAGTCCGCGGGGAGTGATGGGCGAGCAGTACTTC. This codes for CASSPRGVMGEQYF.

V usage is TRBV2 and J usage is TRBJ2-5; no firm D call. The CDR3 sequence is 13 residues long. The V end lost 2 bases, the J end lost 1 base, and 5 bases lay between the germline ends. Germline V gives CDR1 SNHLY, CDR2 FYNNEI. This CDR3 reads CASSEHTQETQYF. In DNA form, the CDR3 reads TGTGCCAGCAGTGAACACACCCAAGAGACCCAGTACTTC.

The rearrangement joins TRBV3-1 (or the pseudogene TRBV3-2) to TRBJ2-2; D might be TRBD2 (7 bases). Trimming removed 1 base at V and 7 bases at J, with 16 bases between. Germline CDR1 and CDR2: LGHDT and YNNKEL (reference sequence). The CDR3 has 16 amino acids. The CDR3 sequence is CASSQARGANGGELFF. The CDR3 nucleotides read TGTGCCAGCAGCCAAGCCCGGGGGGCTAATGGCGGGGAGCTGTTTTTT.

The rearrangement uses TRBV7-9 and TRBJ1-4; the match to TRBD1 covers 10 bases. The trim removed 5 bases at V and 7 bases at J, leaving 4 bases unmatched. CDR3 length: 14 residues. Germline-derived CDR1 and CDR2 are SEHNR and FQNEAQ (reference sequence). In nucleotides, the CDR3 is TGTGCCAGCAGCATGGGACAGGGGTTTGAAAAACTGTTTTTT. Encoded protein: CASSMGQGFEKLFF.

The rearrangement uses TRBV5-6 and TRBJ2-7; TRBD1 matches 7 bases. The V gene's germline CDR1 is SGHDT and CDR2 YYEEEE. This CDR3 region has 15 residues. Trimming cost V 5 bases and J 3 bases; bases outside gene matches: 11. CDR3 DNA: TGTGCCAGCAGAGTCTCCGGGACAGACCGCTACGAGCAGTACTTC. It codes for CASRVSGTDRYEQYF.

This clone was observed a handful of times. The chain is built from TRBV19 and TRBJ1-3; possibly TRBD1 for D (6 bases). Germline V lookup: CDR1 LNHDA, CDR2 SQIVND (reference sequence). CDR3 length: 15 residues. The germline V and J ends were trimmed by 7 bases and 4 bases, with 17 bases remaining between them. The CDR3 protein is CASTLGQGYGNTIYF. DNA of the CDR3: TGTGCCAGTACCCTTGGGCAGGGGTACGGAAACACCATATATTTT.

This sequence joins TRBV27 and TRBJ1-5, with TRBD1 matching over 12 bases. J was trimmed by 2 bases and V by 0 bases; bases with no gene match: 8. This CDR3 has 19 residues. CDR1 MNHEY and CDR2 SMNVEV come from the germline V gene (reference sequence). CDR3 residues: CASSLSGTGGAFGNQPQHF. The CDR3 region has the DNA TGTGCCAGCAGTTTATCGGGGACAGGGGGCGCCTTTGGCAATCAGCCCCAGCATTTT.

The chain uses TRBV6-5 and TRBJ2-7, with a tentative D call TRBD1 (6 bases). The germline V gene has CDR1 MNHEY and CDR2 SVGAGI. CDR3 size: 15 residues. V lost 5 bases and J 1 base, leaving 15 bases between the germline ends. The CDR3 here is CASSPGAGISYEQYF. For the CDR3, the DNA is TGTGCCAGCAGTCCAGGGGCAGGGATTTCCTACGAGCAGTACTTC.

CDR3 protein: CASSYYPGQGSDTQYF. The CDR3 DNA sequence: TGTGCCAGCAGTTACTATCCGGGACAGGGCTCAGATACGCAGTATTTT. V gene TRBV6-2 or TRBV6-3 combines with J gene TRBJ2-3; 9 nucleotides match TRBD1. CDR1 is MNHEY, CDR2 SVGEGT, per germline. This CDR3 spans 16 amino acids. The V segment lost 1 base and the J segment 4 bases; nucleotides outside the gene matches: 6.

The V and J genes are TRBV6-5 and TRBJ2-6; TRBD1 matches at 7 bases. The trim removed 11 bases at V and 0 bases at J, leaving 7 bases unmatched. This CDR3 is built from 15 residues. The germline gives CDR1 MNHEY, CDR2 SVGAGI. The CDR3 nucleotides read TGTGCCGGGCGTTCAGGGGGCTCTGGGGCCAACGTCCTGACTTTC. This codes for CAGRSGGSGANVLTF.

This chain connects TRBV10-3 to TRBJ2-2, with D maybe TRBD2 (6 bases). V was clipped by 3 bases and J by 5 bases, with 22 bases between them. Germline assignment: CDR1 ENHRY and CDR2 SYGVKD. The CDR3 runs 18 residues. CDR3 amino acids: CAISDSSRAGKGTGELFF. CDR3 DNA sequence: TGTGCCATCAGTGATTCGAGCAGGGCGGGAAAGGGAACCGGGGAGCTGTTTTTT.

This chain connects TRBV2 to TRBJ2-1, with a weak D call TRBD2 (5 bases). The CDR3 loop spans 13 amino acids. Trimming took 0 bases from V and 9 from J, leaving 9 bases between them. The germline V gene has CDR1 SNHLY and CDR2 FYNNEI. CDR3 in DNA: TGTGCCAGCAGTGAAGCGAACGGAGGTGAGCAGTTCTTC. This gives the protein CASSEANGGEQFF. Combining the CDR3 with reference TRBV2 and TRBJ2-1 gives the whole variable domain EPEVTQTPSHQVTQMGQEVILRCVPISNHLYFYWYRQILGQKVEFLVSFYNNEISEKSEIFDDQFSVERPDGSNFTLKIRSTKLEDSAMYFCASSEANGGEQFFGPGTRLTVL.

The genes are TRBV9 and TRBJ2-7, with D possibly TRBD2 on 5 matching bases. V was clipped by 0 bases and J by 1 base, with 8 bases between them. Germline CDR1 SGDLS, CDR2 YYNGEE. This CDR3 has 14 residues. Written as DNA, the CDR3 is TGTGCCAGCAGCGTAGCGGGGAAATCCTACGAGCAGTACTTC. This sequence encodes CASSVAGKSYEQYF.

This chain connects TRBV18 to TRBJ1-2; TRBD1 aligns across 11 bases. From germline, CDR1 is KGHSH and CDR2 LQKENI. The CDR3 is 16 residues long. V was pared by 2 bases and J by 2 bases, with 4 bases of the junction left unmatched. CDR3 in DNA: TGTGCCAGCTCACCAGGGACAGGGGGAACCAACTATGGCTACACCTTC. Translated: CASSPGTGGTNYGYTF. The full variable domain, in which reference TRBV18 and TRBJ1-2 provide the parts outside the CDR3, is NAGVMQNPRHLVRRRGQEARLRCSPMKGHSHVYWYRQLPEEGLKFMVYLQKENIIDESGMPKERFSAEFPKEGPSILRIQQVVRGDSAAYFCASSPGTGGTNYGYTFGSGTRLTVV.

The rearrangement uses TRBV5-1 and TRBJ1-1; 7 bases agree with TRBD1. Trimming took 1 base from V and 6 from J; bases not matched to a gene: 12. The CDR3 is made up of 16 amino acids. Germline V gene lookup returns CDR1 SGHRS and CDR2 YFSETQ. Here the CDR3 DNA reads TGCGCCAGCAGCTTGTTGGCAGGGGGAGTCATCGCTGAAGCTTTCTTT. Translated, it gives CASSLLAGGVIAEAFF.

This sequence joins TRBV7-2 and TRBJ1-5, with D possibly being TRBD1 (6 bases). Germline V gene sequence: CDR1 SGHTA, CDR2 FQGNSA. The length of the CDR3 is 15 residues. V was pared by 3 bases and J by 3 bases, with 12 bases between. CDR3 bases: TGTGCCAGCAGCTTCGAGGACAGCTTCAATCAGCCCCAGCATTTT. Translated: CASSFEDSFNQPQHF.

The chain has TRBV5-1 and TRBJ1-1, with a tentative D call TRBD1 (6 bases). Trimming removed 3 bases at V and 0 bases at J, with 15 bases between. Germline loops: CDR1 SGHRS, CDR2 YFSETQ. The CDR3 consists of 16 residues. The CDR3 loop reads CASSSGQTPLNTEAFF. In DNA, the CDR3 is TGCGCCAGCAGCTCGGGACAAACCCCTCTGAACACTGAAGCTTTCTTT.

This sequence joins TRBV24-1 and TRBJ1-4; no clear D gene. Trimming cost V 2 bases and J 8 bases, with 20 bases left between them. This CDR3 spans 17 amino acids. Germline lookup yields CDR1 KGHDR and CDR2 SFDVKD. The CDR3 sequence: CATSDYERIARREKLFF. The CDR3 DNA is TGTGCCACCAGTGATTATGAGAGAATTGCCCGCAGGGAAAAACTGTTTTTT.